These 28 T cell receptor beta chains came from one sample sequenced in a study of PD-L1 blockade in urothelial cancer. Time point denoted: pretreatment peripheral blood. Using immunoSEQ multiplex PCR, the repertoire was profiled, and TCRdb retains in-frame clones only, with some absent. The repertoire has some 89,000 clones, under 90% of them found once; the top ten carry 13% to 15%. Sequenced here: PBMCs, sampled around atezolizumab (anti-PD-L1) treatment. These TCRs come from a man in his sixties with urothelial cancer.

V is TRBV7-6 and J is TRBJ2-1; 7 nucleotides agree with TRBD1. CDR1 and CDR2 (germline): SGHVS, FNYEAQ. Trimming removed 5 bases from V and 6 bases from J; junction bases left unmatched: 13. This CDR3 is 16 amino acids long. This CDR3 reads CASSRFISRDSNEQFF. The CDR3 region has the DNA TGTGCCAGCAGCCGTTTTATTAGCCGGGACAGCAATGAGCAGTTCTTC.

This clone was found many times. Here the CDR3 DNA reads TGTGCCAGCAGTTACGGCGGACAGTACTACGAGCAGTACTTC. The encoded protein is CASSYGGQYYEQYF. The chain is built from TRBV6-5 and TRBJ2-7; weak D call: TRBD1 (6 bases). Trimming cost V 2 bases and J 3 bases, with 11 bases left between them. Germline CDR1 and CDR2: MNHEY and SVGAGI. There are 14 residues in the CDR3.

Only a few counts were recorded for this clone. This chain connects TRBV7-9 to TRBJ1-2; 9 bases agree with TRBD1. Germline loops: CDR1 SEHNR, CDR2 FQNEAQ (reference sequence). With V trimmed by 5 bases and J by 5 bases, 9 bases remained unmatched. This CDR3 comprises 15 residues. CDR3 coding DNA: TGTGCCAGCAGCCTACTAAGGACAGGGGAATATGGCTACACCTTC. Translation gives CASSLLRTGEYGYTF.

This sequence joins TRBV28 and TRBJ1-2, with a tentative D call TRBD1 (6 bases). V was trimmed by 10 bases and J by 1 base, leaving 10 bases between them. Germline V gene sequence: CDR1 MDHEN, CDR2 SYDVKM. There are 12 residues in the CDR3. In DNA form, the CDR3 reads TGTGCCATGGGGGCTGGTAACTATGGCTACACCTTC. Its protein is CAMGAGNYGYTF.

Only one count was recorded for this clone. The rearrangement joins TRBV5-1 to TRBJ1-1; the D gene is possibly TRBD1 (5 bases). Germline V lookup: CDR1 SGHRS, CDR2 YFSETQ. Between the trimmed V and J ends, which lost 1 base and 1 base, there was a span of 11 bases. This CDR3 is 15 amino acids long. Here the CDR3 reads CASSLSPTGNTEAFF. CDR3 in DNA: TGCGCCAGCAGCTTGTCCCCCACAGGGAACACTGAAGCTTTCTTT. Based on the CDR3 plus reference TRBV5-1 and TRBJ1-1, the full variable domain is KAGVTQTPRYLIKTRGQQVTLSCSPISGHRSVSWYQQTPGQGLQFLFEYFSETQRNKGNFPGRFSGRQFSNSRSEMNVSTLELGDSALYLCASSLSPTGNTEAFFGQGTRLTVV.

This chain uses TRBV11-2 with TRBJ2-7; TRBD1 agrees at 8 bases. Germline trimming cut 8 bases from V and 5 bases from J; bases unmatched to any gene: 20. Per the germline V gene, CDR1 is SGHAT and CDR2 is FQNNGV. The CDR3 is 17 amino acids. The DNA for the CDR3 is TGTGCCAGCCACCTCTGGGGGGACAGGCAGATCAGGGACGAGCAGTACTTC. Amino acids: CASHLWGDRQIRDEQYF.

This chain links TRBV6-1 with TRBJ2-7; D unclear. V lost 6 bases and J 6 bases, leaving 15 bases between the germline ends. Germline-derived CDR1 and CDR2 are MNHNS and SASEGT. The CDR3 sequence is 13 residues long. CDR3 amino acids: CASSPWAFTEQYF. As DNA, the CDR3 is TGTGCCAGCAGCCCATGGGCCTTCACCGAGCAGTACTTC.

CDR3 region: CAWSIRGSGNTIYF. CDR3 sequence (DNA): TGTGCCTGGAGTATTCGGGGCTCTGGAAACACCATATATTTT. The rearrangement uses TRBV30 and TRBJ1-3; no reliable D call. Germline assignment: CDR1 GTSNPN and CDR2 SVGIG (reference sequence). Trimming cost V 2 bases and J 0 bases, with 8 bases left between them. The length of the CDR3 is 14 residues.

The rearrangement uses TRBV7-8 and TRBJ2-3; 12 bases are a match to TRBD2. V shed 4 bases and J 3 bases; nucleotides not matched to a gene: 11. The CDR3 extends over 18 amino acids. Germline V lookup: CDR1 SGHVS, CDR2 FQNEAQ. DNA for the CDR3: TGTGCCAGCAGCTCACTCCGACTAGCGGGAGTTAAGACAGATACGCAGTATTTT. Translated: CASSSLRLAGVKTDTQYF.

The rearrangement uses TRBV19 and TRBJ2-3, with D possibly TRBD2 on 6 matching bases. The V gene's germline CDR1 is LNHDA and CDR2 SQIVND (reference sequence). Trimming removed 0 bases from V and 2 bases from J, with 12 bases in between. The CDR3 covers 16 residues. The CDR3: CASSIDGTELTDTQYF. For the CDR3, the DNA is TGTGCCAGTAGTATAGACGGGACTGAGCTCACAGATACGCAGTATTTT.

V gene TRBV7-2 combines with J gene TRBJ2-5, with TRBD2 matching 15 bases. V shed 3 bases and J 4 bases; nucleotides not matched to a gene: 6. The CDR3 length is 17 residues. Per the germline V gene, CDR1 is SGHTA and CDR2 is FQGNSA. CDR3 coding DNA: TGTGCCAGCAGCTTCCGGACTAGCGGGGGGGCTTCAGAGACCCAGTACTTC. It encodes CASSFRTSGGASETQYF. The full variable domain, its missing parts supplied by reference TRBV7-2 and TRBJ2-5, is GAGVSQSPSNKVTEKGKDVELRCDPISGHTALYWYRQSLGQGLEFLIYFQGNSAPDKSGLPSDRFSAERTGGSVSTLTIQRTQQEDSAVYLCASSFRTSGGASETQYFGPGTRLLVL.

The rearrangement links TRBV5-1 to TRBJ1-6; D call uncertain. Germline CDR1 reads SGHRS; CDR2 reads YFSETQ. This CDR3 contains 15 residues. With 5 bases removed from V and 13 bases from J, the gap between germline ends came to 22 bases. Written as DNA, the CDR3 is TGCGCCAGCAGGCGAATAGCGTCGGGTGCTCTTCCCCTCCACTTT. Translated, it gives CASRRIASGALPLHF.

The sample holds a few counts of this clone. The chain's CDR3 is CASSLHGGYEQYF. CDR3 DNA sequence: TGTGCCAGCAGCTTACATGGAGGATACGAGCAGTACTTC. The chain is built from TRBV11-2 and TRBJ2-7; a weak D match, TRBD2 (5 bases). CDR3 size: 13 residues. Germline-derived CDR1 and CDR2 are SGHAT and FQNNGV. Trimming pared 2 bases from V and 4 bases from J, leaving 9 bases between.

The chain employs TRBV10-1 and TRBJ2-2, with 11 bases aligning to TRBD2. The CDR3 length is 19 residues. With V trimmed by 2 bases and J by 3 bases, 11 bases remained unmatched. Germline CDR1 reads WNHNN; CDR2 reads SYGVQD (reference sequence). The CDR3 region is CASSEDVAGGPKDTGELFF. The CDR3 DNA sequence: TGCGCCAGCAGTGAGGATGTAGCGGGAGGGCCAAAGGACACCGGGGAGCTGTTTTTT.

In this sample, this clone turned up once. The rearrangement joins TRBV5-6 to TRBJ2-7; 7 bases are shared with TRBD1. With V trimmed by 5 bases and J by 0 bases, 8 bases remained unmatched. The germline CDR1 and CDR2 sequences are SGHDT and YYEEEE. CDR3 length: 15 amino acids. CDR3 in amino acids: CASSQNRGSSYEQYF. DNA of the CDR3: TGTGCCAGCAGTCAGAACAGGGGATCCTCCTACGAGCAGTACTTC.

In its sample, this clone was seen a few times. V gene TRBV19 combines with J gene TRBJ1-6, with 10 bases lining up with TRBD1. CDR1 and CDR2 (germline): LNHDA, SQIVND (reference sequence). The CDR3 has 14 residues. V gave up 3 bases and J gave up 7 bases; unmatched junction bases: 0. This chain's CDR3 is CASSMDRGNSPLHF. DNA for the CDR3: TGTGCCAGTAGTATGGACAGGGGGAATTCACCCCTCCACTTT.

The V call is TRBV29-1, the J call TRBJ1-4; unclear D gene. V was cut by 4 bases and J by 3 bases, with 12 bases left in between. The CDR3 extends over 14 amino acids. CDR1 is SQVTM, CDR2 ANQGSEA, per germline. The DNA for the CDR3 is TGCAGCGTTGCCAAAACAGTTTCTAATGAAAAACTGTTTTTT. This gives the protein CSVAKTVSNEKLFF.

This clone appeared a single time. The genes are TRBV19 and TRBJ1-2; D is possibly TRBD1 (6 bases). Germline V gene data show CDR1 as LNHDA and CDR2 as SQIVND (reference sequence). CDR3 length: 15 residues. Trimming pared 2 bases from V and 2 bases from J, leaving 12 bases between. Here the CDR3 reads CASSIISQGNYGYTF. The CDR3 bases are TGTGCCAGTAGTATAATTAGCCAGGGGAACTATGGCTACACCTTC. The whole variable domain, remainder taken from reference TRBV19 and TRBJ1-2, is DGGITQSPKYLFRKEGQNVTLSCEQNLNHDAMYWYRQDPGQGLRLIYYSQIVNDFQKGDIAEGYSVSREKKESFPLTVTSAQKNPTAFYLCASSIISQGNYGYTFGSGTRLTVV.

This chain connects TRBV5-6 to TRBJ2-1; TRBD2 aligns across 10 bases. CDR3 size: 17 residues. Germline V gene lookup returns CDR1 SGHDT and CDR2 YYEEEE. V trimming: 4 bases; J trimming: 7 bases; junction bases outside the gene matches: 14. The CDR3 DNA reads as TGTGCCAGCAGCCCCCGGGTTAGCGGGGGGCCCAGGAATGAGCAGTTCTTC. Protein: CASSPRVSGGPRNEQFF.

This clone showed up just a few times. Here the CDR3 reads CASSVGAALSYGYTF. CDR3 nucleotide sequence: TGTGCCAGTAGTGTTGGGGCCGCCTTGAGCTATGGCTACACCTTC. The V gene is TRBV19, the J gene TRBJ1-2, with D possibly TRBD1 on 5 matching bases. Germline V gene data show CDR1 as LNHDA and CDR2 as SQIVND (reference sequence). The CDR3 runs to 15 residues. The V end was cut by 5 bases, the J end by 4 bases, with 17 bases between.

The J gene is TRBJ1-4, the V gene TRBV28; D may be TRBD1 (5 bases). Germline values: CDR1 MDHEN, CDR2 SYDVKM. CDR3 size: 15 residues. The germline V and J ends were trimmed by 1 base and 11 bases, with 17 bases remaining between them. The CDR3 loop reads CASSLLSRVVNKLFF. The DNA of the CDR3 is TGTGCCAGCAGTTTATTAAGCAGGGTGGTGAATAAACTGTTTTTT.

The chain couples TRBV10-3 to TRBJ2-3, with a weak D call TRBD1 (6 bases). This CDR3 comprises 15 residues. CDR1 ENHRY and CDR2 SYGVKD come from the germline V gene. Trimming removed 10 bases from V and 2 bases from J, with 19 bases in between. For the CDR3, the DNA is TGTGCCACCCGACAGGACCAGACGCCCACAGATACGCAGTATTTT. Its protein product is CATRQDQTPTDTQYF.

This chain joins TRBV6-1 and TRBJ2-1; D is uncertain. The CDR3 runs to 13 residues. V was cut by 8 bases and J by 1 base, with 9 bases left in between. Germline V gives CDR1 MNHNS, CDR2 SASEGT. The CDR3 DNA sequence: TGTGCCAGCTCCGCTAGTTCCTACAATGAGCAGTTCTTC. Its protein is CASSASSYNEQFF.

The gene calls are TRBV5-1 and TRBJ1-1; 8 bases line up with TRBD1. J gave up 4 bases and V 4 bases, and 9 bases lay outside the gene matches. CDR3 length: 15 residues. Germline CDR1 is SGHRS and CDR2 is YFSETQ. Written as DNA, the CDR3 is TGCGCCAGCAGCCCGAAACAGGGGGAGGGCACTGAAGCTTTCTTT. It yields the protein CASSPKQGEGTEAFF.

This rearrangement joins TRBV7-2 to TRBJ2-7; TRBD2 matches at 8 bases. Germline V CDR1 and CDR2: SGHTA, FQGNSA. The CDR3 runs to 16 residues. Trimming cost V 5 bases and J 2 bases; bases outside gene matches: 11. The CDR3 DNA follows: TGTGCCAGCAGCGAGGCGGCTAGCGGGCTTGCCTACGAGCAGTACTTC. This translates into CASSEAASGLAYEQYF.

CDR3 residues: CASSPTVGLNQPQHF. DNA for the CDR3: TGTGCCAGCTCACCTACAGTTGGTCTCAATCAGCCCCAGCATTTT. The gene calls are TRBV18 and TRBJ1-5; D not certain. This CDR3 is built from 15 residues. Germline V CDR1 and CDR2: KGHSH, LQKENI. V shed 3 bases and J shed 3 bases, with 12 bases lying between them.

V gene TRBV28 combines with J gene TRBJ2-7; D possibly corresponds to TRBD2 (6 bases). The V end lost 6 bases, the J end lost 0 bases, and 15 bases lay between the germline ends. CDR3 length: 15 residues. The germline V gene encodes CDR1 MDHEN and CDR2 SYDVKM. CDR3 nucleotides: TGTGCCAGCAGGTCGGAGGGGCGGAGCTCCTACGAGCAGTACTTC. Translation gives CASRSEGRSSYEQYF.

This clone was counted between two and nine times. This sequence joins TRBV14 and TRBJ2-2; no clear D. Germline CDR1 and CDR2: SGHDN and FVKESK. V was shortened by 4 bases and J by 7 bases, with 10 bases between the two germline ends. This CDR3 has 13 residues. The CDR3 bases are TGTGCCAGCAGCCCGGTGCGCGGCGGGGAGCTGTTTTTT. Translated, it gives CASSPVRGGELFF.